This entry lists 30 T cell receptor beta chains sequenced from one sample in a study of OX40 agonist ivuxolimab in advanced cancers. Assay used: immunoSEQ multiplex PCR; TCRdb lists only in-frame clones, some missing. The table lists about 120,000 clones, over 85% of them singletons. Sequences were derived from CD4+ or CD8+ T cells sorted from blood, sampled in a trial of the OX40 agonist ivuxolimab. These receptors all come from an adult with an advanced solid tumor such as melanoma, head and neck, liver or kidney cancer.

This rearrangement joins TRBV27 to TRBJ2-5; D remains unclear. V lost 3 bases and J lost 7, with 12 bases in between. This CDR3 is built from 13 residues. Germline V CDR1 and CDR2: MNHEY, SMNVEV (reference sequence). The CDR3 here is CASSFSQDGTQYF. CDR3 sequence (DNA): TGTGCCAGCAGTTTCTCGCAAGACGGGACCCAGTACTTC.

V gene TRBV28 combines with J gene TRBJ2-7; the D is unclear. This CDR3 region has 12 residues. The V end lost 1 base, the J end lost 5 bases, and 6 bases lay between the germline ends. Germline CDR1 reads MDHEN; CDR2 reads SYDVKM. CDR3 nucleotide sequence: TGTGCCAGCAGTTTATTGGGCGACGAGCAGTACTTC. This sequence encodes CASSLLGDEQYF. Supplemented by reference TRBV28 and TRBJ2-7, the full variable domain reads DVKVTQSSRYLVKRTGEKVFLECVQDMDHENMFWYRQDPGLGLRLIYFSYDVKMKEKGDIPEGYSVSREKKERFSLILESASTNQTSMYLCASSLLGDEQYFGPGTRLTVT.

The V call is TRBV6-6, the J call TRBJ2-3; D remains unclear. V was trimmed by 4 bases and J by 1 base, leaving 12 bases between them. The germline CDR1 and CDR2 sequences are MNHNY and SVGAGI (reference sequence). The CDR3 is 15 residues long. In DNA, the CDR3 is TGTGCCAGCAGTTTCTGGGCAACTCGCACAGATACGCAGTATTTT. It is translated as CASSFWATRTDTQYF.

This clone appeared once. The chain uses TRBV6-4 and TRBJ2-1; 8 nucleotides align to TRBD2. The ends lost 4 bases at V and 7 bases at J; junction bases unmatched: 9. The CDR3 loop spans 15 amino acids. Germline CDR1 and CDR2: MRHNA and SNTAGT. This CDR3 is CASSGEVAGKNEQFF. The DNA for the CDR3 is TGTGCCAGCAGTGGCGAGGTAGCGGGGAAAAATGAGCAGTTCTTC.

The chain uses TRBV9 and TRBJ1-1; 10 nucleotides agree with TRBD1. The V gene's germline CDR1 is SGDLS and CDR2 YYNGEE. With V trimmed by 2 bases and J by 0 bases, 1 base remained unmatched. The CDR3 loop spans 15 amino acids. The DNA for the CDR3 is TGTGCCAGCAGCGTGACAGGGGGCTTGAACACTGAAGCTTTCTTT. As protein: CASSVTGGLNTEAFF.

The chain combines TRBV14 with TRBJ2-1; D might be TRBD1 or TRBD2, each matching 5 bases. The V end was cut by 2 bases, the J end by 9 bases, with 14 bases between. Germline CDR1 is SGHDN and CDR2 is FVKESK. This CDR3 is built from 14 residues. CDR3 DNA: TGTGCCAGCAGCCAACGCTCAGGGACGAGTGAGCAGTTCTTC. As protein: CASSQRSGTSEQFF. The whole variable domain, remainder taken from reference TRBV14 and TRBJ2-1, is EAGVTQFPSHSVIEKGQTVTLRCDPISGHDNLYWYRRVMGKEIKFLLHFVKESKQDESGMPNNRFLAERTGGTYSTLKVQPAELEDSGVYFCASSQRSGTSEQFFGPGTRLTVL.

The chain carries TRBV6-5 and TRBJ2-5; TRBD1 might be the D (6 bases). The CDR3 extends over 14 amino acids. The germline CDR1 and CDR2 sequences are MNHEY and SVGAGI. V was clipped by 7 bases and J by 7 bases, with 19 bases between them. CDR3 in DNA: TGTGCCAGCACCAAAGGGGGTCGTACGGGGACCCAGTACTTC. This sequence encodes CASTKGGRTGTQYF.

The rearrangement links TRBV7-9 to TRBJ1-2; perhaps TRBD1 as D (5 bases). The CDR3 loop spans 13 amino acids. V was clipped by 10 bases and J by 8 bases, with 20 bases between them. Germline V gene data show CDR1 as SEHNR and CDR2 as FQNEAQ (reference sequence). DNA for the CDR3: TGTGCCATTCCAGGGAAAACGATAGGCGGCTACACCTTC. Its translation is CAIPGKTIGGYTF.

DNA for the CDR3: TGCGCCAGCAGCCAAGGGGTAGCGGGAGGGGGAGAGACCCAGTACTTC. Translation: CASSQGVAGGGETQYF. This chain links TRBV4-3 with TRBJ2-5; TRBD2 matches 11 bases. This CDR3 has 16 amino acids. The ends lost 1 base at V and 4 bases at J; junction bases unmatched: 5. Germline V gene data show CDR1 as LGHNA and CDR2 as YSLEER.

CDR3 bases: TGTGCCAGCAGTCGAAGCGGGGGGCAAGAGACCCAGTACTTC. Encoded protein: CASSRSGGQETQYF. V is TRBV6-6 and J is TRBJ2-5, with 9 bases fitting TRBD2. The germline gives CDR1 MNHNY, CDR2 SVGAGI (reference sequence). Trimming removed 5 bases from V and 2 bases from J; junction bases left unmatched: 3. CDR3 size: 14 residues.

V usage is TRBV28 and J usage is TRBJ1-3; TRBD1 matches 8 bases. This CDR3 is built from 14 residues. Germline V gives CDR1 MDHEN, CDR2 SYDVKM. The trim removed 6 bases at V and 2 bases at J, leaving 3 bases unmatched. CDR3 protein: CASRMTGAGNTIYF. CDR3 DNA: TGTGCCAGCAGGATGACAGGGGCTGGAAACACCATATATTTT.

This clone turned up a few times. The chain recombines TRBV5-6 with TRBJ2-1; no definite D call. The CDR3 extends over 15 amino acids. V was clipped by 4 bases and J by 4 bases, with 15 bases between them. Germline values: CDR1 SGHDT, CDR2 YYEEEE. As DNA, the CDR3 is TGTGCCAGCAGCCCCCTTCCGGCCAGGTACAATGAGCAGTTCTTC. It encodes CASSPLPARYNEQFF.

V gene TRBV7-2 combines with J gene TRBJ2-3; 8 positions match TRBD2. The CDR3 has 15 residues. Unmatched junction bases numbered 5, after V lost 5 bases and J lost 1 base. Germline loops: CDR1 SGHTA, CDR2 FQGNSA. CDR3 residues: CASSLSGSGTDTQYF. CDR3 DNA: TGTGCCAGCAGCCTGAGCGGGAGCGGCACAGATACGCAGTATTTT.

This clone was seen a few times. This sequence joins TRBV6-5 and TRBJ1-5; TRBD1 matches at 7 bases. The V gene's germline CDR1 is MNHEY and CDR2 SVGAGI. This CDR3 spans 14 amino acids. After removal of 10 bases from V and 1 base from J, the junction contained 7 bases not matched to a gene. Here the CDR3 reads CATKGAGSNQPQHF. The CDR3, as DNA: TGTGCCACCAAGGGGGCAGGGAGCAATCAGCCCCAGCATTTT.

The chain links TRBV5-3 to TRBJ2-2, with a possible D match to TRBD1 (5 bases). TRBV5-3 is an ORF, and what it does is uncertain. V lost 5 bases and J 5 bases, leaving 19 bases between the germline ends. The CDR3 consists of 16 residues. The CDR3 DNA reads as TGTGCCAGAAGACCAGGTTCAGGGCCCAAGACCGGGGAGCTGTTTTTT. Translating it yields CARRPGSGPKTGELFF.

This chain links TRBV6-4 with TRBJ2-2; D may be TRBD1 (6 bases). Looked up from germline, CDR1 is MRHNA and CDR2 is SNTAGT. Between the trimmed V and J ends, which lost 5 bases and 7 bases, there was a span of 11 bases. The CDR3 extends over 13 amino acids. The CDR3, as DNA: TGTGCCAGCAGTCAACAGGGTTACGGGGAGCTGTTTTTT. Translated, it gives CASSQQGYGELFF.

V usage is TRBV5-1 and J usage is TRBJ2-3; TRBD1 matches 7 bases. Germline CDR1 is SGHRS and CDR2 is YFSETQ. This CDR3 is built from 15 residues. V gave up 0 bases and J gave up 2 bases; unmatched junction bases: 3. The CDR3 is CASSLARGNTDTQYF. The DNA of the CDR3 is TGCGCCAGCAGCTTGGCCAGGGGGAACACAGATACGCAGTATTTT.

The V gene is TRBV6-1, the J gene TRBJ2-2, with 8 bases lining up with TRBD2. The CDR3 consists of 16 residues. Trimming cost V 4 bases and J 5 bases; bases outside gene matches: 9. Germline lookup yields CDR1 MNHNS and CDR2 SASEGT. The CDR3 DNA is TGTGCCAGCAGTGGCTTAGCGGGAAGGGGAACCGGGGAGCTGTTTTTT. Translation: CASSGLAGRGTGELFF.

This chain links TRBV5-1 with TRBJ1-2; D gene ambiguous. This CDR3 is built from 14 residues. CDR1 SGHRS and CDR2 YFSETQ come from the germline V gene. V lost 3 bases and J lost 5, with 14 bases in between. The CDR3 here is CASSSQEGGYGYTF. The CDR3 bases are TGCGCCAGCAGCTCCCAAGAGGGCGGGTATGGCTACACCTTC.

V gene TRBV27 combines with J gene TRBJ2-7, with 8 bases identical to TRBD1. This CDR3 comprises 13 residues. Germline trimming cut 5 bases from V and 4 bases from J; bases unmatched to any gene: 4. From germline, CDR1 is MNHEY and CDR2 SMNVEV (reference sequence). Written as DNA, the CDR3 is TGTGCCAGCAGTCGGACAGGGAGGTACGAGCAGTACTTC. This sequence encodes CASSRTGRYEQYF.

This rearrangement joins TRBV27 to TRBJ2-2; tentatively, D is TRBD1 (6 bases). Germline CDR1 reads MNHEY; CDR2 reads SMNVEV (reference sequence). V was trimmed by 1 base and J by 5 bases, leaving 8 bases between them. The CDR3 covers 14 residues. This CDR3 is CASSLWGLTGELFF. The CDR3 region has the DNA TGTGCCAGCAGTTTATGGGGGCTTACCGGGGAGCTGTTTTTT.

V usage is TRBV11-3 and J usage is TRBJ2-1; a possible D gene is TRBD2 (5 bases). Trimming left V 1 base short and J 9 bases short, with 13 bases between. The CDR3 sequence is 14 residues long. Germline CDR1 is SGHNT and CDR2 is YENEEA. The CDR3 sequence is CASSLGAVASEQFF. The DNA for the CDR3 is TGTGCCAGCAGCTTAGGAGCGGTAGCGAGTGAGCAGTTCTTC.

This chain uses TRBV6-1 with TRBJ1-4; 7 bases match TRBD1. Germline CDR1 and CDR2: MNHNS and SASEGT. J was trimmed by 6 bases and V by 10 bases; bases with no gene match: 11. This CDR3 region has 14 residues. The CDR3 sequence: CATGGFFGHEKLFF. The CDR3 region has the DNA TGTGCCACAGGGGGATTCTTTGGTCATGAAAAACTGTTTTTT.

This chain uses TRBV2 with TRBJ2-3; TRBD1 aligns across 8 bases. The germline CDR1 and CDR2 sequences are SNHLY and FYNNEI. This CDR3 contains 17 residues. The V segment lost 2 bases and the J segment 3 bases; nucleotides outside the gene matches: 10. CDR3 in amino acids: CASSERRQGTSTDTQYF. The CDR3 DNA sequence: TGTGCCAGCAGTGAAAGGAGACAGGGGACCTCTACAGATACGCAGTATTTT.

CDR3 in amino acids: CASSSRGSGDYEQYF. As DNA, the CDR3 is TGTGCCAGCAGCTCCCGGGGTAGCGGAGACTACGAGCAGTACTTC. V gene TRBV28 combines with J gene TRBJ2-7; a weak D match, TRBD2 (6 bases). Trimming took off 6 bases at V and 3 bases at J, with 18 bases between the two ends. CDR1 is MDHEN and CDR2 is SYDVKM in the germline V gene. The CDR3 is made up of 15 amino acids.

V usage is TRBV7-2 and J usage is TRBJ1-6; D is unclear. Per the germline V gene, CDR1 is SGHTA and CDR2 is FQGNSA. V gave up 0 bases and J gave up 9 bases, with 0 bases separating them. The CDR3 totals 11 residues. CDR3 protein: CASSLASPLHF. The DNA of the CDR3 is TGTGCCAGCAGCTTAGCTTCACCCCTCCACTTT.

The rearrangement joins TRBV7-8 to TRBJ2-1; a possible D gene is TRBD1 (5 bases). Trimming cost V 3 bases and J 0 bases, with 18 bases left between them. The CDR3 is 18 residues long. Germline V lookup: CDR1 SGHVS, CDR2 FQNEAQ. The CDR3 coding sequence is TGTGCCAGCAGCTTCTGGGCGGCTCACAGGCCCTCCTACAATGAGCAGTTCTTC. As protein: CASSFWAAHRPSYNEQFF.

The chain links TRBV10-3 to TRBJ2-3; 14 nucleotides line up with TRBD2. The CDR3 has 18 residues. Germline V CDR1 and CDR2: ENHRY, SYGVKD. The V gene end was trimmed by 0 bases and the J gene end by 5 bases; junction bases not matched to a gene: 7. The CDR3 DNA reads TGTGCCATCAGTGAGTCCGGGACTAGCGGGGGCCTTCGAGATACGCAGTATTTT. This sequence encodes CAISESGTSGGLRDTQYF.

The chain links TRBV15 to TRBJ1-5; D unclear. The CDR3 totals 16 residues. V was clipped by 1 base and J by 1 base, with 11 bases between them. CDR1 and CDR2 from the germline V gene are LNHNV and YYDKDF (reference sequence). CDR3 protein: CATSRVFGLSNQPQHF. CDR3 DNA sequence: TGTGCCACCAGCAGAGTTTTTGGCCTGAGCAATCAGCCCCAGCATTTT.

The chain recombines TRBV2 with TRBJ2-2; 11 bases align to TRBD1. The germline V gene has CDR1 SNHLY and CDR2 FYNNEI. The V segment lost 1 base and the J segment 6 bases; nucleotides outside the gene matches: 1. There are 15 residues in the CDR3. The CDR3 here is CASSEGTGGSGELFF. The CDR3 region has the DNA TGTGCCAGCAGTGAAGGGACAGGGGGCTCCGGGGAGCTGTTTTTT.